This T cell receptor beta chain was sequenced in a study of cytomegalovirus exposure and HLA in healthy donors. This CDR3 contains 13 residues. Per the germline V gene, CDR1 is SGDLS and CDR2 is YYNGEE. Trimming removed 4 bases at V and 7 bases at J, with 12 bases between. Primers: 60 Vbeta forward and 13 Jbeta reverse. Repertoires were generated with immunoSEQ multiplex PCR, while TCRdb's copy carries only in-frame clones and drops some. The data contain roughly 140,000 clones, approximately 70% of them seen just once; the ten biggest clones take up 1.5% to 2%. The sequenced material came from PBMCs. The source is a woman in her 30s in good health and CMV-seronegative. V and J are TRBV9 and TRBJ2-1; D is unresolved. CDR3 in amino acids: CASSFRWANEQFF. CDR3 nucleotides: TGTGCCAGCAGCTTCCGCTGGGCTAATGAGCAGTTCTTC.